This T cell receptor (beta chain) was profiled in a study of Graves' ophthalmopathy and Graves' hyperthyroidism (dated by TCRdb to between 2017 and 2018). Study-wide context: Peripheral blood samples were taken at the time of initial diagnosis, before any treatment was given. The study used signatures of the TCR beta repertoire to tell Graves' ophthalmopathy apart from Graves' hyperthyroidism and to predict which patients would progress to ophthalmopathy. In total, 135 blood samples were TCR-sequenced: fewer than 50 ophthalmopathy, over 70 hyperthyroidism and about 17 hyperthyroidism-to-ophthalmopathy patients. To explore V-J signatures that distinguish ophthalmopathy from hyperthyroidism, a discovery set of around 100 patients was enrolled, made up of about 40 with ophthalmopathy and 57 with stable hyperthyroidism. In a handful of hyperthyroidism patients, the T-cell repertoire of thyroid tissue was compared with the T-cell repertoire of blood. Once sampling was done, hyperthyroidism patients were given methimazole at a starting dose of 30 mg daily, while ophthalmopathy patients were given high-dose intravenous methylprednisolone. An independent validation cohort was composed of 18 hyperthyroidism patients and some 16 patients who later progressed from hyperthyroidism to ophthalmopathy.

At least ten counts were recorded for this clonotype. Its binding antigen is unknown. There are no base qualities to consult, and no much larger clone falls within one base. For repertoire sequencing, the TCR beta CDR3 regions were amplified from RNA transcripts. HTBI primers and the Qiagen OneStep RT-PCR kit were used in a first-round RT-PCR, which was followed by a second-round multiplex PCR, size selection and purification. The libraries underwent paired-end sequencing with 100 bp reads on an Illumina HiSeq2000. From the authors' description of their analysis: SOAPnuke was used for read processing, and reads with adapters, uncalled bases, a mean Phred below 15, or no exact constant-primer or identifier match were discarded. COPE v1.2.5 was used to merge high-quality paired reads. Unique nucleotide sequences were defined as clonotypes and aligned to IMGT TRB V, D and J references using MiTCR v1.1. Analysis was restricted to V-J combinations with a frequency above 0.0001, which covered approximately 99% of repertoires. For each V-J combination, a TCR clonal expansion and chaos score was defined as F50 clonal expansion divided by the chaos observed in the TCRdist matrix. Welch's t-statistics and random forest were used to narrow the features down to approximately twelve V-J combinations, which were then fed into a naive Bayes classifier. Thyroid-blood repertoire similarity was quantified with the Morisita-Horn index. TCRdb reanalyzed the raw reads on its own, using fastp at Q25 for trimming and MiXCR for clone calling, and kept in-frame beta chains. Every entry covers one CDR3 protein and lists the most common genes and DNA from its rows. These V and J calls are TCRdb output, not the study's own analysis. The sample contains 400,000 or so distinct CDR3 sequences, about 17% of them found a single time. Of the sample, 2% to 2.5% is held by the ten largest clones.

Hyperthyroidism was considered stable if no progression to ophthalmopathy occurred within 18 months of follow-up. Patients with hyperthyroidism were aged 18 to 65 years, had been newly diagnosed, and had a disease duration of less than 2 months. Patients with other autoimmune diseases, uncontrolled infections, pregnancy or lactation were excluded. Clinical symptoms, serum thyroxine, TRAb, thyroid ultrasound and orbital computed tomography formed the basis of the diagnosis. Using Ficoll-Paque density gradient centrifugation, PBMCs were isolated from over 8.5 ml of fresh peripheral blood. Total RNA was extracted using Trizol reagent, and RNA quality was checked on an Agilent 2100 Bioanalyzer. Overall study outcomes, separate from this receptor: In validation, the model predicted ophthalmopathy progression with about 71% sensitivity and roughly 72% specificity; some twelve predicted patients were CT-confirmed with GO in a median of about 6.1 months. The 13-signature model separated ophthalmopathy from stable hyperthyroidism with around 90% sensitivity and approximately 83% specificity in cross-validation, and 80%/75% in the test set. No statistical method was used to predetermine the sample size, and group allocation was not hidden from the investigators. Most expanded thyroid clonotypes with a frequency above 0.001 also appeared in blood, which suggests that blood repertoires may reflect the immune response in the thyroid.

What was sequenced was peripheral blood. The TCR sequence derives from an adult woman with stable Graves' hyperthyroidism.

The nucleotide sequence reads TGTGCCAGCAGTTACTCGACTGTAGGGATGGCGTCCTACGAGCAGTACTTC. It encodes CASSYSTVGMASYEQYF. The rearranged chain carries TRBV6-2 or TRBV6-3 and TRBJ2-7, with the D gene uncertain. Trimming costs V 0 bases and J 1 base, and their ends lie 16 bases apart. The CDR3 covers 17 residues, taking in both the cysteine and the phenylalanine. Solely the CDR3 DNA is kept, with 51 bases framed from the first base. For CDR1 and CDR2, the germline V gene lists MNHEY and SVGEGT.